This TCR beta chain was sequenced in a study of cytomegalovirus exposure and HLA in healthy donors. J was trimmed by 6 bases and V by 2 bases; bases with no gene match: 3. This CDR3 has 14 amino acids. CDR1 is MNHEY and CDR2 is SVGAGI in the germline V gene. The PCR had 60 Vbeta and 13 Jbeta primers. Repertoires were generated with immunoSEQ multiplex PCR, while TCRdb's copy carries only in-frame clones and drops some. This table holds under 200,000 clones, about 72% found once. The source is a young man in good health and CMV-seropositive. Sequencing was performed on PBMCs. This chain links TRBV6-5 with TRBJ2-1; 8 bases line up with TRBD2. CDR3 residues: CASSYVGGGNEQFF. CDR3 coding DNA: TGTGCCAGCAGTTACGTCGGGGGGGGCAATGAGCAGTTCTTC.